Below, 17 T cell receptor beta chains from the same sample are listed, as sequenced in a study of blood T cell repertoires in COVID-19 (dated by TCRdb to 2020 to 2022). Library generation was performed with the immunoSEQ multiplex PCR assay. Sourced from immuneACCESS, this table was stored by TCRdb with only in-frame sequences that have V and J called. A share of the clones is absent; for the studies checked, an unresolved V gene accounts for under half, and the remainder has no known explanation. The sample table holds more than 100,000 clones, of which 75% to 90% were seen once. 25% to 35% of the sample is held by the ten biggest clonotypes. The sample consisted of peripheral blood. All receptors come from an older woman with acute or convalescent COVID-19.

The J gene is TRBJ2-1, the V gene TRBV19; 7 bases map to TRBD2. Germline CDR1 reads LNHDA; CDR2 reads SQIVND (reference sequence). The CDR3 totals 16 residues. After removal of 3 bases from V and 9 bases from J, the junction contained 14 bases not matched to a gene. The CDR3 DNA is TGTGCCAGTAGTATCCCCCTCCAGCGGGGCTTGTCTGAGCAGTTCTTC. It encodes CASSIPLQRGLSEQFF.

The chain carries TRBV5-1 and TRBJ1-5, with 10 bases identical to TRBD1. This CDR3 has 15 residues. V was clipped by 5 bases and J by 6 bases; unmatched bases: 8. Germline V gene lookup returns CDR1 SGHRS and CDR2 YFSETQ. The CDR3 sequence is CASSSTGGEGQPQHF. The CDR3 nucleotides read TGCGCCAGCAGTTCGACAGGGGGCGAGGGTCAGCCCCAGCATTTT.

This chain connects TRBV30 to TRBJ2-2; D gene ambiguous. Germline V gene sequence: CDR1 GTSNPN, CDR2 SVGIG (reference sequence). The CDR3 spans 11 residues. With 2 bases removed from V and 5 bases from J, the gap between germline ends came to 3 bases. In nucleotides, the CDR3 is TGTGCCTGGAGTTCGACCGGGGAGCTGTTTTTT. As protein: CAWSSTGELFF.

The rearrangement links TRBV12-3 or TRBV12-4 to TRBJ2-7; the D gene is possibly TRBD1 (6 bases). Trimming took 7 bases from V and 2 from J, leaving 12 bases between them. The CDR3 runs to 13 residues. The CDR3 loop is CASNNRATYEQYF. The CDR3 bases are TGTGCCAGCAATAACAGGGCCACCTACGAGCAGTACTTC.

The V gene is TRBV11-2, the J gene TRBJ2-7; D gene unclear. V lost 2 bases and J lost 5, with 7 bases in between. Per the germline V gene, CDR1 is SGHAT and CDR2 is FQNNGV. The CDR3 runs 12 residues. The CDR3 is CASSLSGDEQYF. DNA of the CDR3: TGTGCCAGCAGCTTATCTGGAGACGAGCAGTACTTC. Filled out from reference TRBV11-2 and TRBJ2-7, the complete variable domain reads EAGVAQSPRYKIIEKRQSVAFWCNPISGHATLYWYQQILGQGPKLLIQFQNNGVVDDSQLPKDRFSAERLKGVDSTLKIQPAKLEDSAVYLCASSLSGDEQYFGPGTRLTVT.

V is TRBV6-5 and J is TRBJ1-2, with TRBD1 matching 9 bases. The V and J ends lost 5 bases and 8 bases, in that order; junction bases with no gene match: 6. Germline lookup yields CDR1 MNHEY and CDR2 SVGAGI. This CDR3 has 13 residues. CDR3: CASSLDRGGGYTF. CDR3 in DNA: TGTGCCAGCAGTCTGGACAGGGGTGGAGGCTACACCTTC.

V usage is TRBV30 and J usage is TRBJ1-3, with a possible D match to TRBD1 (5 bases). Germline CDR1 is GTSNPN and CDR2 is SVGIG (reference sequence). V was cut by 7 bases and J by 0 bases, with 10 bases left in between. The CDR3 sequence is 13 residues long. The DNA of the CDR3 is TGTGCCTTCCGACAGTCCTCTGGAAACACCATATATTTT. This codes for CAFRQSSGNTIYF. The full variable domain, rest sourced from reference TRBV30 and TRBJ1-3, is SQTIHQWPATLVQPVGSPLSLECTVEGTSNPNLYWYRQAAGRGLQLLFYSVGIGQISSEVPQNLSASRPQDRQFILSSKKLLLSDSGFYLCAFRQSSGNTIYFGEGSWLTVV.

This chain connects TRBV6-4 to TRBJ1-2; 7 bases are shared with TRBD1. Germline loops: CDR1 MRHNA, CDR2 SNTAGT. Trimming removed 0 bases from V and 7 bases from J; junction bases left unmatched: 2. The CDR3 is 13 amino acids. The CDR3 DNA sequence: TGTGCCAGCAGTGACTCGACAGGGTTTGGCTACACCTTC. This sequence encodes CASSDSTGFGYTF.

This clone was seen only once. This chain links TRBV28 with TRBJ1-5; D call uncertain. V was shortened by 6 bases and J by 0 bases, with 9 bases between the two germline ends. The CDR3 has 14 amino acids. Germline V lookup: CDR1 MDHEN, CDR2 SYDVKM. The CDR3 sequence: CASRTSYSNQPQHF. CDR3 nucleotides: TGTGCCAGCAGGACAAGTTATAGCAATCAGCCCCAGCATTTT.

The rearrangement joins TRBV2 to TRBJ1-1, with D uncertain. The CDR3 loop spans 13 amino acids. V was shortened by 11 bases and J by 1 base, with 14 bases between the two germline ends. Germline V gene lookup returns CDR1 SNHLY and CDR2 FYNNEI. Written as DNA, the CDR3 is TGTGCCGGAAGAGTTCAGGAGAACACTGAAGCTTTCTTT. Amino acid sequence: CAGRVQENTEAFF. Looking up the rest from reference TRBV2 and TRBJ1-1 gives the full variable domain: EPEVTQTPSHQVTQMGQEVILRCVPISNHLYFYWYRQILGQKVEFLVSFYNNEISEKSEIFDDQFSVERPDGSNFTLKIRSTKLEDSAMYFCAGRVQENTEAFFGQGTRLTVV.

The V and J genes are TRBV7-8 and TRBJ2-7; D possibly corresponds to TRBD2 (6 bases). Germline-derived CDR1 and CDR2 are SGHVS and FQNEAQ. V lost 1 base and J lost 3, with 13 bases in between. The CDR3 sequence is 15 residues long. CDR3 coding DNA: TGTGCCAGCAGCTTAGATGGCGGGGATTTCTACGAGCAGTACTTC. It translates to CASSLDGGDFYEQYF.

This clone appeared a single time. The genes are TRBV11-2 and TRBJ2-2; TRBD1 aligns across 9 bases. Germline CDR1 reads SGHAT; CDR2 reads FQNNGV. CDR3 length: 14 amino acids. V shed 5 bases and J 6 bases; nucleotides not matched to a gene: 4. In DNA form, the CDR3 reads TGTGCCAGCAGCCGCGACAGGGGGGCCGGGGAGCTGTTTTTT. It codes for CASSRDRGAGELFF.

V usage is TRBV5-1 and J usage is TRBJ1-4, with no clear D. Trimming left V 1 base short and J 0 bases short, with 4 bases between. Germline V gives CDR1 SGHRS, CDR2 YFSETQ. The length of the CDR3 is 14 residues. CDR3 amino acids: CASSLSSTNEKLFF. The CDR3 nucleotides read TGCGCCAGCAGCTTGTCGTCAACTAATGAAAAACTGTTTTTT.

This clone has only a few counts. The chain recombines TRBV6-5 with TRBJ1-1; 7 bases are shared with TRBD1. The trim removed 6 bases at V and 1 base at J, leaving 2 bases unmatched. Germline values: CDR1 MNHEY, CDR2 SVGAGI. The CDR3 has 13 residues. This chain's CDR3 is CASSRDRNTEAFF. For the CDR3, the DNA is TGTGCCAGCAGCCGGGACAGGAACACTGAAGCTTTCTTT.

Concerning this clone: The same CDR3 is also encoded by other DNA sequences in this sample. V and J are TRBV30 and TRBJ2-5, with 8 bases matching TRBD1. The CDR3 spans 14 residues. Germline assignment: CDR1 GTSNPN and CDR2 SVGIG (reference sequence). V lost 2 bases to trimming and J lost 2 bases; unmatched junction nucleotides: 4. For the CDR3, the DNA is TGTGCCTGGAGTTCCGGGACAGGACAAGAGACCCAGTACTTC. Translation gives CAWSSGTGQETQYF.

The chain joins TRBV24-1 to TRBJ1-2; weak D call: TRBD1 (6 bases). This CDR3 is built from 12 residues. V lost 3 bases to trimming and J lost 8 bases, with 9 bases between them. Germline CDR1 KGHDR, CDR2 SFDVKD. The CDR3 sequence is CATSDAGVGYTF. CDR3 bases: TGTGCCACCAGTGATGCAGGGGTCGGCTACACCTTC.

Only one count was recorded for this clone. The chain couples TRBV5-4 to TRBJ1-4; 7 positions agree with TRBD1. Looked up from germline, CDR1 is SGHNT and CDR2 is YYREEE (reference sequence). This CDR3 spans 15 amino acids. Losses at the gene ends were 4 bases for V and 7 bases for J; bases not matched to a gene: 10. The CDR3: CASSRSTGRPEKLFF. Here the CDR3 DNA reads TGTGCCAGCAGCCGTTCGACAGGGAGGCCTGAAAAACTGTTTTTT.